This passage covers 9 T cell receptor beta chains from one sample sequenced in a study of T cells in Graves' hyperthyroidism and ophthalmopathy. Amplified TCR beta CDR3 regions derived from RNA transcripts. TCR CDR3 regions were first amplified by RT-PCR with HTBI primers. TCRdb re-called the multiplex PCR reads through MiXCR, storing one row per CDR3 protein. The sample consists of nearly 600,000 distinct CDR3 sequences, 11% to 15% of them appearing once. The sample consisted of blood. These receptors originate from a woman aged 18-29 years with Graves' ophthalmopathy.

There are a few counts of this clonotype. J is TRBJ1-3 and V is TRBV7-6; no firm D call. CDR3 size: 16 residues. V lost 1 base and J lost 2, with 12 bases in between. CDR1 SGHVS and CDR2 FNYEAQ come from the germline V gene. The CDR3 DNA sequence: TGTGCCAGCAGCTTAGGCGAGGGCCCGGCTGGAAACACCATATATTTT. It is translated as CASSLGEGPAGNTIYF.

The rearrangement uses TRBV19 and TRBJ2-7, with 10 bases lining up with TRBD2. The CDR3 sequence is 16 residues long. CDR1 and CDR2 (germline): LNHDA, SQIVND (reference sequence). J lost 2 bases, V lost 6 bases, and 10 bases had no gene match. In DNA form, the CDR3 reads TGTGCCAGTAGCGACGCACTAGCGGGACGGGCCTACGAGCAGTACTTC. Residues: CASSDALAGRAYEQYF.

There are a few counts of this clonotype. The rearrangement joins TRBV7-2 to TRBJ2-2; weak D call: TRBD2 (6 bases). Trimming removed 5 bases at V and 6 bases at J, with 19 bases between. Per the germline V gene, CDR1 is SGHTA and CDR2 is FQGNSA. This CDR3 contains 16 residues. The CDR3 reads CASSRAGSGGPGELFF. The CDR3 DNA reads TGTGCCAGCAGCCGGGCGGGATCCGGTGGCCCCGGGGAGCTGTTTTTT.

Ten or more counts support this clonotype. V and J are TRBV3-1 and TRBJ2-7, with 9 bases identical to TRBD1. The CDR3 spans 15 residues. With 4 bases clipped from V and 3 bases from J, the junction kept 7 bases outside the gene matches. Germline V gene data show CDR1 as LGHDT and CDR2 as YNNKEL (reference sequence). The CDR3: CASSPEQGAGYEQYF. Here the CDR3 DNA reads TGTGCCAGCAGCCCCGAACAGGGGGCGGGCTACGAGCAGTACTTC.

The J gene is TRBJ1-6, the V gene TRBV29-1, with a possible D match to TRBD1 (5 bases). The germline V and J ends were trimmed by 6 bases and 7 bases, with 13 bases remaining between them. Germline lookup yields CDR1 SQVTM and CDR2 ANQGSEA. CDR3 length equals 13 residues. In DNA form, the CDR3 reads TGCAGCGTCTCCAGGGACGGGAATTCACCCCTCCACTTT. Translation gives CSVSRDGNSPLHF. Filled out from reference TRBV29-1 and TRBJ1-6, the complete variable domain reads SAVISQKPSRDICQRGTSLTIQCQVDSQVTMMFWYRQQPGQSLTLIATANQGSEATYESGFVIDKFPISRPNLTFSTLTVSNMSPEDSSIYLCSVSRDGNSPLHFGNGTRLTVT.

The chain uses TRBV20-1 and TRBJ2-1; 10 positions match TRBD2. The germline V gene encodes CDR1 DFQATT and CDR2 SNEGSKA (reference sequence). This CDR3 is 17 amino acids long. V shed 6 bases and J 8 bases; nucleotides not matched to a gene: 19. DNA of the CDR3: TGCAGTGCGCCGTCTTCCCCCTCTAGCGGGAGACACGATGAGCAGTTCTTC. It codes for CSAPSSPSSGRHDEQFF.

This clonotype has a handful of counts. The rearrangement joins TRBV15 to TRBJ2-1; D perhaps matches TRBD2 (6 bases). The CDR3 contains 18 residues. The germline V gene encodes CDR1 LNHNV and CDR2 YYDKDF (reference sequence). Between the trimmed V and J ends, which lost 4 bases and 3 bases, there was a span of 22 bases. The CDR3 region is CATSTHGTGDPFYNEQFF. The CDR3 DNA reads as TGTGCCACCAGCACCCACGGTACGGGGGACCCCTTCTACAATGAGCAGTTCTTC.

The chain has TRBV2 and TRBJ2-5, with TRBD1 matching 7 bases. Trimming cost V 6 bases and J 1 base; bases outside gene matches: 11. Germline CDR1 and CDR2: SNHLY and FYNNEI. The CDR3 totals 16 residues. The CDR3 DNA follows: TGTGCCAGCAGGACCCTACAGGGGACGGGCCAAGAGACCCAGTACTTC. It translates to CASRTLQGTGQETQYF.

This clonotype was counted at least ten times. The rearrangement links TRBV12-3 or TRBV12-4 to TRBJ1-2, with 12 bases aligning to TRBD1. The length of the CDR3 is 19 residues. V lost 6 bases to trimming and J lost 4 bases; unmatched junction nucleotides: 18. DNA for the CDR3: TGTGCCAGCAGCTACACCGCCGGGACAGGGGGCTCTAGTTTCTATGGCTACACCTTC. As protein: CASSYTAGTGGSSFYGYTF.